This TCR beta chain appears in the sequencing data of a study of T cell responses to AZD1222 COVID-19 vaccine. Study-wide background: Pooling was applied to second doses at about 4 or about 12 weeks. Study observations and caveats: Sampling that yielded the repertoires occurred only after the peak T cell response. Among those given AZD1222, only six or seven were seropositive at baseline.

Points on this clone: As yet, its antigen is unknown.

Libraries were prepared by immunoSEQ multiplex PCR; TCRdb keeps only in-frame clonotypes and omits some of them. The sample consists of 90,000 to 110,000 clones, more than 75% of them appearing once. Germline CDR1 is MNHEY and CDR2 is SVGAGI. CDR3 length: 14 amino acids. V shed 2 bases and J shed 5 bases, with 10 bases lying between them. The sequence was collected from an adult in good health. This chain links TRBV6-5 with TRBJ1-5; no definite D call. Material: peripheral blood, obtained on day 0 of AZD1222 vaccination. Here the CDR3 reads CASSYAGKDQPQHF. CDR3 DNA sequence: TGTGCCAGCAGTTACGCGGGAAAGGATCAGCCCCAGCATTTT.